This note documents a single TCR beta chain sequence. This CDR3 region has 15 residues. Germline CDR1 and CDR2: GTSNPN and SVGIG (reference sequence). Losses at the gene ends were 3 bases for V and 4 bases for J; bases not matched to a gene: 7. This table comes from immunoSEQ multiplex PCR, and its TCRdb copy is limited to in-frame clones, with some not included. This table holds about 97,000 clones, around 93% found once. This sample is part of a study of T cell responses to AZD1222 COVID-19 vaccine. The material was peripheral blood, obtained on day 0 of AZD1222 vaccination. The chain links TRBV30 to TRBJ1-5; 9 bases are shared with TRBD1. This TCR came from an adult in good health. The CDR3: CAWRPTGGRNQPQHF. CDR3 coding DNA: TGTGCCTGGAGACCAACAGGGGGCCGGAATCAGCCCCAGCATTTT. Looking up the rest from reference TRBV30 and TRBJ1-5 gives the full variable domain: SQTIHQWPATLVQPVGSPLSLECTVEGTSNPNLYWYRQAAGRGLQLLFYSVGIGQISSEVPQNLSASRPQDRQFILSSKKLLLSDSGFYLCAWRPTGGRNQPQHFGDGTRLSIL.